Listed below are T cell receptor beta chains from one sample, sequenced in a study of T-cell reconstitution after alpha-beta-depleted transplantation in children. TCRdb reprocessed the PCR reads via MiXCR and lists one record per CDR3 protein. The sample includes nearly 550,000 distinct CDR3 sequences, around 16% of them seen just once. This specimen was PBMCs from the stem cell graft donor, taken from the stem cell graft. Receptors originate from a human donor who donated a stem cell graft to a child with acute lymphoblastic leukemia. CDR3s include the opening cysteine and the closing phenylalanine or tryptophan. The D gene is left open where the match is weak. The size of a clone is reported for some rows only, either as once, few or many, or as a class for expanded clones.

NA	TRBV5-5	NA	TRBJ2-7	CASSWVADSYEQYF	TGTGCCAGCAGCTGGGTAGCGGACTCCTACGAGCAGTACTTC
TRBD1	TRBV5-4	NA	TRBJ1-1	CASSLGRQGTNTEAFF	TGTGCCAGCAGCTTGGGGAGACAGGGCACGAACACTGAAGCTTTCTTT
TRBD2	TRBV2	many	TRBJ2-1	CASHLTSESSYNEQFF	TGTGCCAGCCACCTAACTAGCGAGAGCTCCTACAATGAGCAGTTCTTC
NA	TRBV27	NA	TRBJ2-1	CASSLETPSSYNEQFF	TGTGCCAGCAGTTTAGAGACTCCCAGCTCCTACAATGAGCAGTTCTTC
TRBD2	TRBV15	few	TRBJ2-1	CATSPSFGASGSSYNEQFF	TGTGCCACCAGCCCCTCTTTTGGGGCTAGCGGGAGCTCCTACAATGAGCAGTTCTTC
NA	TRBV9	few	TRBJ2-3	CASSEGLDTQYF	TGTGCCAGCAGCGAAGGCCTCGATACGCAGTATTTT
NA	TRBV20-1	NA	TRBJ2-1	CSARVRNREQFF	TGCAGTGCTAGAGTTCGCAACCGGGAGCAGTTCTTC
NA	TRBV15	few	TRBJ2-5	CATSRPGKGQETQYF	TGTGCCACCAGCAGACCCGGCAAGGGGCAAGAGACCCAGTACTTC
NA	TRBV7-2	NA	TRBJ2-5	CASSLFGRAETQYF	TGTGCCAGCAGCTTATTCGGGCGGGCGGAGACCCAGTACTTC
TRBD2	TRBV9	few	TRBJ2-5	CASSAGLAGGEETQYF	TGTGCCAGCAGCGCGGGTCTAGCGGGGGGAGAAGAGACCCAGTACTTC
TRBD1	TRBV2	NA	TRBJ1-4	CASSLTGEVREKLFF	TGTGCCAGCAGCCTGACAGGGGAGGTGCGGGAAAAACTGTTTTTT
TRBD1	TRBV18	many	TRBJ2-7	CASSPGQGAKEQYF	TGTGCCAGCTCACCGGGACAGGGGGCGAAGGAGCAGTACTTC
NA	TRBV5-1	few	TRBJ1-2	CASTDRTSYGYTF	TGCGCCAGCACGGACAGAACTTCCTATGGCTACACCTTC
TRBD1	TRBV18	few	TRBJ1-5	CASSQDRGNQPQHF	TGTGCCAGCTCCCAAGACAGGGGAAATCAGCCCCAGCATTTT
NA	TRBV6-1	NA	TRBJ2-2	CASSEILRVINTGELFF	TGTGCCAGCAGTGAAATTCTGCGGGTCATCAACACCGGGGAGCTGTTTTTT
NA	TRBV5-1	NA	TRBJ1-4	CASSLEPAGREKLFF	TGCGCCAGCAGCTTGGAACCAGCGGGTCGTGAAAAACTGTTTTTT
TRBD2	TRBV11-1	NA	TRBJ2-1	CASSAPTSGVYNEQFF	TGTGCCAGCAGCGCCCCAACTAGCGGGGTCTACAATGAGCAGTTCTTC
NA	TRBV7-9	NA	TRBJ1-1	CASSLGVRGFF	TGTGCCAGCAGCTTAGGAGTGAGAGGTTTCTTT
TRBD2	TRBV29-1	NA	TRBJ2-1	CSVEVAGENEQFF	TGCAGCGTTGAGGTAGCGGGAGAGAATGAGCAGTTCTTC
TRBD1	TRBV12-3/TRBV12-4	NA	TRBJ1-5	CASSPGTVQPQHF	TGTGCCAGCAGTCCCGGGACAGTTCAGCCCCAGCATTTT
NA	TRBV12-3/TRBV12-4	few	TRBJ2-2	CASIPSRWTKHTGELFF	TGTGCCAGCATCCCTTCTCGCTGGACCAAACACACCGGGGAGCTGTTTTTT
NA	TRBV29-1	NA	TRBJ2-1	CSVTRIRSYNEQFF	TGCAGCGTCACTAGGATCCGCTCCTACAATGAGCAGTTCTTC
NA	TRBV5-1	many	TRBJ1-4	CASSLVGEKLFF	TGCGCCAGCAGCTTGGTCGGTGAAAAACTGTTTTTT
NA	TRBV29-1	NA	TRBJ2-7	CSVEDAYEQYF	TGCAGCGTTGAAGATGCGTACGAGCAGTACTTC
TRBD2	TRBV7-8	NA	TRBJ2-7	CASSPLGGLAGYEQYF	TGTGCCAGCAGCCCCCTGGGTGGACTAGCGGGCTACGAGCAGTACTTC
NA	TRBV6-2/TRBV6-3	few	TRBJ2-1	CASSLTDSYNEQFF	TGTGCCAGTAGCTTGACCGACTCCTACAATGAGCAGTTCTTC
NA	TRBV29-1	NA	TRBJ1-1	CSASDPMGTEAFF	TGCAGCGCTTCCGACCCCATGGGCACTGAAGCTTTCTTT
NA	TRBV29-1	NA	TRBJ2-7	CSVHEGYEQYF	TGCAGCGTTCATGAGGGCTACGAGCAGTACTTC
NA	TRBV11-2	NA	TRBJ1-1	CASSATRDGEAFF	TGTGCCAGCAGCGCCACCCGGGACGGTGAAGCTTTCTTT
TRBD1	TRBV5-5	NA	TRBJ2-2	CASSRGQIIHANTGELFF	TGTGCCAGCAGCAGGGGACAGATTATACACGCGAACACCGGGGAGCTGTTTTTT
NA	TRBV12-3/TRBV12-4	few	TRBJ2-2	CAICFWGRSGLNTGELFF	TGTGCCATCTGTTTTTGGGGGAGAAGCGGGCTTAACACCGGGGAGCTGTTTTTT
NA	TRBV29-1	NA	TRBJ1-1	CSAERMVHTEAFF	TGCAGCGCCGAGCGGATGGTACACACTGAAGCTTTCTTT
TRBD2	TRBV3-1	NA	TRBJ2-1	CASSRIVGASGINEQFF	TGTGCCAGCAGCCGGATTGTAGGGGCTAGCGGGATTAATGAGCAGTTCTTC
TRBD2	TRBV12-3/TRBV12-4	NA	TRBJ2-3	CASSLKAGDGDTQYF	TGTGCCAGCAGCTTAAAAGCGGGAGATGGAGATACGCAGTATTTT
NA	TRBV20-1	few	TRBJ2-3	CSARTWRDSTDTQYF	TGCAGTGCCCGAACCTGGCGGGACAGCACAGATACGCAGTATTTT
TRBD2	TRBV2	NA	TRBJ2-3	CASSTGTSGVTDTQYF	TGTGCCAGCAGTACCGGGACTAGCGGTGTGACAGATACGCAGTATTTT
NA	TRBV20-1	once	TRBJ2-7	CSAERQHEQYF	TGCAGTGCCGAGAGACAGCACGAGCAGTACTTC
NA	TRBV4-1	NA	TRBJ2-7	CASSQGRSSYEQYF	TGCGCCAGCAGCCAAGGACGGAGCTCCTACGAGCAGTACTTC
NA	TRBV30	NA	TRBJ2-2	CAWSGVSGELFF	TGTGCCTGGAGTGGGGTATCCGGGGAGCTGTTTTTT
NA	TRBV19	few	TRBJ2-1	CASSRDSRLSLDNEQFF	TGTGCCAGTAGTAGGGACTCTAGACTCTCCTTGGACAATGAGCAGTTCTTC